These 4 T cell receptor beta chains were all obtained from the same sample, sequenced in a study of T cell responses to AZD1222 COVID-19 vaccine. Here immunoSEQ multiplex PCR was the method, and the copy in TCRdb shows in-frame clones only, minus some. The repertoire has 85,000 to 130,000 clones, around 89% of them found once; the top ten carry roughly 20%. Source: peripheral blood, taken on day 0 of AZD1222 vaccination. The receptors originated from an adult in good health.

The chain uses TRBV3-1 (or the pseudogene TRBV3-2) and TRBJ2-7; D remains ambiguous. V lost 4 bases and J lost 0, with 16 bases in between. The CDR3 length is 16 residues. CDR1 LGHDT and CDR2 YNNKEL come from the germline V gene (reference sequence). The CDR3 DNA is TGTGCCAGCAGCCCAAAAAGGTGGTCAGACTCCTACGAGCAGTACTTC. The encoded protein is CASSPKRWSDSYEQYF.

The chain has TRBV19 and TRBJ1-1; D ambiguous. The CDR3 has 16 residues. The ends were cut back, 3 bases at V and 4 bases at J, with 18 bases in the middle. CDR1 is LNHDA and CDR2 is SQIVND in the germline V gene (reference sequence). This CDR3 reads CASSILKSWTGTEAFF. CDR3 nucleotide sequence: TGTGCCAGTAGTATCCTTAAATCCTGGACTGGCACTGAAGCTTTCTTT.

As to this clone: Lacking the conserved final phenylalanine or tryptophan, this CDR3 likely reflects a read error. CDR3 DNA sequence: TGTGCCACCAGCTCATCGGATACGGGCATCCTCCACCTT. Its translation: CATSSSDTGILHL. The V call is TRBV15, the J call TRBJ1-6; no clear D gene. V was shortened by 5 bases and J by 15 bases, with 17 bases between the two germline ends. This CDR3 region has 13 residues. Germline-derived CDR1 and CDR2 are LNHNV and YYDKDF (reference sequence).

The chain is built from TRBV20-1 and TRBJ2-3; D gene ambiguous. Germline loops: CDR1 DFQATT, CDR2 SNEGSKA (reference sequence). The CDR3 spans 13 residues. Trimming shortened V by 3 bases and J by 0 bases, and 7 bases separated the two germline ends. The CDR3 region has the DNA TGCAGTGCTAGTTACCGAAGCACAGATACGCAGTATTTT. Its protein is CSASYRSTDTQYF.